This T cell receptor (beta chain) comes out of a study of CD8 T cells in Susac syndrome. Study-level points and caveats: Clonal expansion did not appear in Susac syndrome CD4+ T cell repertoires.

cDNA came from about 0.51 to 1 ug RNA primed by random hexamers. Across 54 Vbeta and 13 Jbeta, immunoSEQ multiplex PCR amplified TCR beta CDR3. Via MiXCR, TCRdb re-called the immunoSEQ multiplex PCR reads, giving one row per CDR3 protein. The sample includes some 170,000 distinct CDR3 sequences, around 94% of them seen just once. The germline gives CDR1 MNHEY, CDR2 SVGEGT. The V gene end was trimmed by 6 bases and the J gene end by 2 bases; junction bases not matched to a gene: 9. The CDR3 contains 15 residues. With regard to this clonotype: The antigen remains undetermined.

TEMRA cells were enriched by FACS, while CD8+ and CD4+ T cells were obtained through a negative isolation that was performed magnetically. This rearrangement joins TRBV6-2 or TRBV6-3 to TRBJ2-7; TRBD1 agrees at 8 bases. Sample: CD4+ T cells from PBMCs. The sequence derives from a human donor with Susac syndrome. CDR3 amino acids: CASSSVDRGPYEQYF. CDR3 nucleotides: TGTGCCAGCAGCTCCGTAGACAGGGGCCCCTACGAGCAGTACTTC.